A selection of T cell receptor beta chains follows, all from one sample in a study of T cell responses to AZD1222 COVID-19 vaccine. Repertoires were generated with immunoSEQ multiplex PCR, while TCRdb's copy carries only in-frame clones and drops some. The table includes 150,000 to 200,000 clones, approximately 89% detected once. The sample in question was peripheral blood, obtained 28 days after the second AZD1222 dose. All receptors derive from an adult who received the AZD1222 COVID-19 vaccine. Each CDR3 is given with its conserved first and last residue. The order of the fields is V gene, clone size, J gene, D gene, CDR3 protein. The D gene is left open where the match is weak. A clone size is listed for some rows: how often the clone was seen (once, few, many), or a class if it is expanded.

V: TRBV19; size: .; J: TRBJ2-2; D: TRBD1; CDR3: CASSTPGQGTGELFF
V: TRBV14; size: few; J: TRBJ2-7; D: TRBD1; CDR3: CASSQERGQSSEQYF
V: TRBV10-2; size: .; J: TRBJ2-7; D: .; CDR3: CASGQTSSEQYF
V: TRBV7-8; size: .; J: TRBJ2-3; D: .; CDR3: CASSLQSLRNFRTDTQYF
V: TRBV6-5; size: .; J: TRBJ1-1; D: .; CDR3: CASSYSSRDDTEAFF
V: TRBV19; size: .; J: TRBJ2-2; D: .; CDR3: CASSVGLNTGELFF
V: TRBV27; size: .; J: TRBJ2-2; D: TRBD2; CDR3: CASSPKAGVGAGELFF
V: TRBV9; size: few; J: TRBJ1-1; D: .; CDR3: CASSGQGRRTEAFF
V: TRBV24-1; size: once; J: TRBJ1-2; D: .; CDR3: CATSETTENYGYTF
V: TRBV5-8; size: .; J: TRBJ2-1; D: .; CDR3: CASSPIRKATRNEQFF
V: TRBV12-3/TRBV12-4; size: .; J: TRBJ2-1; D: .; CDR3: CASSLFGDEQFF
V: TRBV24-1; size: .; J: TRBJ2-1; D: .; CDR3: CATSAGGLGYNEQFF
V: TRBV9; size: .; J: TRBJ1-5; D: .; CDR3: CASSVGGQSQPQHF
V: TRBV24-1; size: .; J: TRBJ1-5; D: TRBD1; CDR3: CATSDSGGANQPQHF
V: TRBV29-1; size: few; J: TRBJ2-5; D: .; CDR3: CSVASQGRRETQYF
V: TRBV25-1; size: .; J: TRBJ1-2; D: .; CDR3: CASRHPGAGGGYTF
V: TRBV5-1; size: .; J: TRBJ2-1; D: .; CDR3: CASSSIGPHNEQFF
V: TRBV9; size: once; J: TRBJ2-2; D: .; CDR3: CASSVFLGELFF
V: TRBV14; size: .; J: TRBJ1-5; D: .; CDR3: CASSQAAPRDQPQHF
V: TRBV4-2; size: .; J: TRBJ2-5; D: TRBD2; CDR3: CASSQDPGTTWEETQYF
V: TRBV7-9; size: .; J: TRBJ2-7; D: .; CDR3: CASTLTGQGVEQYF
V: TRBV3-1/TRBV3-2; size: .; J: TRBJ1-1; D: .; CDR3: CASCSPGMNTEAFF
V: TRBV4-2; size: .; J: TRBJ2-3; D: .; CDR3: CASSRLGPGEADTQYF
V: TRBV6-6; size: .; J: TRBJ2-2; D: TRBD1; CDR3: CASSYSGQGVNGELFF
V: TRBV9; size: .; J: TRBJ2-2; D: .; CDR3: CASSAAPNPNTGELFF
V: TRBV4-3; size: .; J: TRBJ1-6; D: TRBD1; CDR3: CASSQDQTGYSPLHF